This TCR beta chain is drawn from a study of cytomegalovirus exposure and HLA in healthy donors (dated by TCRdb to the late 2010s). Broadly, across the study: In an earlier analysis of around 540 of the donors, under 300 Gb of sequence data and about 110 million unique TCR beta sequences from 150 million to 200 million T cells were reported. The study aimed to test whether cataloging public T cell receptors could reveal signatures of past pathogen exposure. To decide whether each TCR beta V gene segment behaved as functional or pseudogenic, an earlier analysis of some 600 of the donors relied on high-throughput TCR beta sequencing. Among about 370 genotyped donors of the cohort, an average of around 220,000 unique TCR beta nucleotide sequences was sequenced per donor, of which approximately 19% were non-productive. About 280 gigabases of sequencing data and around 85 million unique TCR sequences made up an early release that covered several hundred HLA-typed donors. In the later analysis, no new phenotypic data were used to find candidate immune exposures; instead, reliance was placed on TCR beta sequences and their occurrence across donors. To predict cytomegalovirus infection status, the study brought together high-throughput TCR immunosequencing, statistical association of individual TCRs with disease status, and machine learning. The T cell repertoires of around 730 subjects were profiled by immunosequencing and related to cytomegalovirus serostatus. The number of donors typed differed by locus, with about 629-630 for A, B, C, DRB1 and DQB1, roughly 520 for DQA1, nearly 610 for DPA1, and 450 to 480 for DPB1. Class I and class II HLA loci were covered by the typing at four-digit resolution. A later genetic analysis took genome-wide SNP genotypes for about 65% of the 666 donors and used that subset as a discovery cohort. Donor age, sex, ethnicity and CMV serostatus were collected together with the repertoire data. Along with the roughly 710-subject first cohort, a separate validation cohort of roughly 110 different subjects was used. To study patterns of TCR occurrence, a later analysis re-analyzed previously published TCR beta repertoires from 650 to 750 donors and added high-resolution HLA genotyping. Of the roughly 400 genotyped donors, about 84% fell in the genetic ancestry cluster associated with self-reported Caucasian donors. Every discovery cohort repertoire had been produced on one sequencing platform. Several DR-DQ haplotypes were treated as single units for association and clustering because of strong linkage in the cohort.

The germline V gene yields SQVTM for CDR1 and ANQGSEA for CDR2. From the cysteine up to the phenylalanine, the CDR3 has a length of 14 residues. Only the CDR3 part of the read is kept: 42 bases, read in frame from the first base. General study outcomes and caveats: A cluster of highly shared sequence variants was judged likely to represent a technical artifact of the sequencing pipeline. While some public TCRs were present in many individuals, most TCR sequences turned up only very rarely across donors. A later analysis reported that several top co-occurrence clusters appeared linked to parvovirus B19, influenza, CMV and Epstein-Barr virus. In vitro tests confirmed that three of the cytomegalovirus-associated TCR beta chains recognize cytomegalovirus antigens. A further reported finding was that TCR beta sequences accurately predicted the HLA-A and HLA-B alleles for most subjects in the first cohort. A later analysis found that TCR association rates varied across HLA loci, with DRB1 alleles showing the most associated TCRs and HLA-C alleles the fewest. In both the original and validation cohorts, the classifier was reported to diagnose cytomegalovirus status with high specificity and sensitivity. V-gene and J-gene trimming of TCR beta chains was associated with a missense DCLRE1C variant in a later genetic analysis, and the association was replicated in an independent cohort. It was suggested by the authors that the approach could potentially be generalized to other disease states and immunological phenotypes. Most CMV-associated TCR beta chains appeared to be HLA-restricted in a later analysis, and the HLA associations seemed to be driven largely by CMV exposure. Assigning TCR associations to individual alleles was difficult when HLA alleles, especially DR and DQ, strongly co-occurred. Sequencing depth was assumed to be roughly uniform across donors in the presence/absence analyses, though that assumption may not hold. For the cohort, immune exposure information was limited to CMV serostatus. Linkage disequilibrium might explain the correlated functional status among segregating V segments, but an unknown experimental factor could not be ruled out. The 87-base-pair reads could not distinguish some IMGT-functional V segments, including TRBV6-2 and TRBV6-3, so those segments were excluded. In an earlier analysis of 587 of the donors, most TCR beta V segments appeared in productive rearrangements about 87% or about 30% of the time, broadly matching IMGT annotations. Compared with equally common non-associated chains, HLA-associated TCR beta chains in a later analysis were more clonally expanded and had lower generation probabilities. In the study, 150 to 200 TCR beta chains were listed as associated with cytomegalovirus. In this cohort, only TCR beta chains were sequenced, and detectable features were limited by the absence of alpha or paired-chain data. A later genetic analysis reported fewer N-insertions in productive TCRs among donors in an Asian-associated ancestry cluster than the roughly 640-donor mean. The earlier analysis of about 600 of the donors excluded some 16 rarely observed V segments, including chromosome 9 orphons, because counts were too low. In a later analysis, 16,951 TCR beta sequences were associated with specific HLA alleles at a false discovery rate of 0.05. Because HLA typing was unavailable for some donors at each locus, only the typed subset was used in association tests.

This clone was seen once. Which antigen it targets is not known. There are no base qualities to consult, and no much larger clone falls within one base. The cohort comprised some 730 healthy bone marrow donors. Cohort members were all nominally healthy when sampled, although unrecorded immune exposures were likely present. The donor tested CMV seronegative and was one of the 352 seronegative cohort members. A peripheral blood sample was collected from each donor, and TCR beta sequencing was performed on peripheral blood mononuclear cells. Genomic DNA was extracted from the blood cell samples with the Qiagen DNeasy Blood Extraction Kit. The library was produced with the immunoSEQ multiplex PCR assay. The multiplex PCR relied on a mix of 60 forward primers for TCR Vbeta segments and 13 reverse primers for TCR Jbeta segments. The CDR3 region of rearranged TCR beta genes was amplified from genomic DNA by a multiplex PCR assay. The amplified TCR beta libraries were sequenced on the Illumina HiSeq System as 87-base-pair reads. In the paper's pipeline: A later analysis tallied approximately 87 million unique TCR beta chains across the 700 or so repertoires, and approximately 11 million of those chains were shared by two or more donors. Raw reads were error-corrected and collapsed into unique sequences with a nearest-neighbor algorithm that merged closely related sequences to remove PCR and sequencing errors. Alignment of CDR3 sequences to IMGT reference sequences was used to assign V, D and J gene segments. For a sequence to be retained, a match of at least six nucleotides was required to both a V gene segment and a J gene segment. A rearrangement counted as productive if the CDR3 had no stop codons and remained in frame with V and J, and every other rearrangement counted as non-productive. Following IMGT convention, CDR3 was defined as the stretch from the second conserved V-encoded cysteine to the conserved J-encoded phenylalanine. In an earlier analysis of some 550 of the donors, sequences lacking an unambiguous match to a single V gene segment were excluded. In an earlier analysis of about 590 of the donors, a V segment was called functional when productive rearrangements were above 56.7%, and segregating when the standard deviation between donors exceeded 5%. A statistical classification framework was developed to diagnose cytomegalovirus status using the catalog of TCR beta chain sequences. In a later analysis, TCR nucleotide sequences were compared against IMGT/GENE-DB human TR gene sequences so that V and J genes could be assigned. In a later analysis, CDR3 sequences and most-parsimonious VDJ recombination scenarios were assigned using the TCRdist pipeline. In a later analysis, each TCR beta chain was defined by its CDR3 amino acid sequence together with its V-gene family, and reads without a unique V-gene family were excluded. As a way to deal with suspected cross-contamination and a sequencing artifact, a later analysis dropped roughly 620 nucleotide sequences that were highly shared and had low generation probability. In a later analysis, a clonal expansion index was calculated for each public chain from normalized within-repertoire ranks of inferred template counts. Generation probabilities in a later analysis came from a VDJ recombination model fitted to out-of-frame rearrangements, and those results were checked against IGoR. Hypergeometric tests were used in a later analysis to score TCR-TCR, TCR-HLA and TCR-CMV co-occurrence, with a repertoire-size bias correction applied to the TCR pairs. To estimate false discovery rates, a later analysis permuted the HLA or CMV assignments 20 times. In a later analysis, co-occurring TCRs were grouped with DBSCAN, and TCRdist sequence similarity was added when clustering was performed within HLA-allele-positive subsets. For co-occurrence clustering, repertoires with fewer than 30,000 or more than 120,000 public chains were excluded, along with several repertoires with anomalous nucleotide sharing. TCRdb holds this immuneACCESS table with in-frame rearrangements only. Some clones are missing; in checked studies, unresolved V genes explain under half, and the rest has no known cause. V and J calls and clone size come straight from that table; D and trimming were deduced from the DNA. Recorded for this sample are 100,000 to 120,000 clones; about 86% of them occurred a single time. The ten largest clones capture about 1.8% of the sample.

This clonotype originated in a man aged 35 to 55 in good health and CMV-seronegative. The chain is made from TRBV29-1 and TRBJ2-5; TRBD2 fits 8 bases in the junction. The DNA end lines up better with TRBJ2-7; the J call may be wrong. The material sequenced was PBMCs. The CDR3 protein is CSVAGGEGSYEQYF. DNA sequence: TGCAGCGTTGCCGGGGGGGAAGGGTCCTACGAGCAGTACTTC.